The source of this T cell receptor (beta chain) is a study of HIV-infected patients and healthy controls. The length of the CDR3 is 14 residues. With 5 bases removed from V and 4 bases from J, the gap between germline ends came to 11 bases. Using its own MiXCR run on the 5' RACE reads, TCRdb lists one record per CDR3 protein. Among over 15,000 distinct CDR3 sequences, about a sixth were seen once, and the ten largest hold approximately 25%. The V and J genes are TRBV12-3 or TRBV12-4 and TRBJ1-4; D is possibly TRBD1 (6 bases). The material sequenced was CD8+ T cells from blood. The receptor was derived from a human donor in good health. The CDR3 loop reads CASSNGGLNEKLFF. The CDR3 coding sequence is TGTGCCAGCAGTAACGGGGGCCTTAATGAAAAACTGTTTTTT.